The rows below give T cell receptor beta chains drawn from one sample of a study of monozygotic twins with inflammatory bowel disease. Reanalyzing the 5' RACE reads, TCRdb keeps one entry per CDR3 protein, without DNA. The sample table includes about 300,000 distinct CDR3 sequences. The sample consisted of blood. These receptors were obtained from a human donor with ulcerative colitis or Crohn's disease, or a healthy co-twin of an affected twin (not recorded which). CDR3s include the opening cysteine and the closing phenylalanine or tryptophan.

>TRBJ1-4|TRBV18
CASSRVTTNEKLFF
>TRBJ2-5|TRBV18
CASSRTGSQETQYF
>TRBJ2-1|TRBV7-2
CASSRERGDEQFF
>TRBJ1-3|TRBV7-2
CASSSWQGSGNTIYF
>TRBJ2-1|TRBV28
CASSLVLSTGRDEQFF
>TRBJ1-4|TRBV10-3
CAIRSAIDNEKLFF
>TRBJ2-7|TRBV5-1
CASSSIPGTASYEQYF
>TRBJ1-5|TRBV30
CAWKRQGSNQPQHF
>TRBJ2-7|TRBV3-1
CASSQEEYEQYF
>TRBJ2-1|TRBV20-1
CSARGSGRSYNEQFF
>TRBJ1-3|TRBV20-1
CSASAGNTIYF
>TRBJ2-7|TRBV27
CASSTRPGPGSYEQYF
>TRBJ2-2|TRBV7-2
CASSYRTGGRTGELFF
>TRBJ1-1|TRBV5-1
CASRELNTEAFF
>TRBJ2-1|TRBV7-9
CASSETGDFNEQFF
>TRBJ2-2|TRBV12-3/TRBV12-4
CASSLTGSGELFF
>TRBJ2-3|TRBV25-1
CASSEAQGGGTDTQYF
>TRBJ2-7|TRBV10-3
CAIRTGTGGSHEQYF
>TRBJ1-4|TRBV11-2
CASSRSGLNEKLFF
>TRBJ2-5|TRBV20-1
CSAIAGDETQYF
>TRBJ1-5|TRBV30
CAWSAWDRGYQPQHF
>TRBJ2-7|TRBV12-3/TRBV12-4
CASSQRGGTYEQYF
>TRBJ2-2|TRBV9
CASSVTRGANTGELFF
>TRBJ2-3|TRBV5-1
CASSFQAGGTDTQYF
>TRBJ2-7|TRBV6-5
CASSYGSGGAGEQYF
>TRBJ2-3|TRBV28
CASSLRASGRTDTQYF
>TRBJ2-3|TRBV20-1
CSADQGTTDTQYF
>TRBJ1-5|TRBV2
CASGQGDQPQHF
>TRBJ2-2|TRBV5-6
CASSLRGAQSGELFF
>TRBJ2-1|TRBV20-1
CSASGRKVGEQFF
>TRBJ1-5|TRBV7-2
CASSLGDQPQHF
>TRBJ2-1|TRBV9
CASSGPREARDEQFF
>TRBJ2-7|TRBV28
CASSPGGTGGRWEQYF
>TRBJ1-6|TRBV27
CASSLSGTGVRGLHF
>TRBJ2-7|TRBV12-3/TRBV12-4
CASSGRQGVGPYEQYF
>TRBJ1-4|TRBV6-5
CASSWGPGGGEKLFF
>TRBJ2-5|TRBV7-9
CASSLAPWETQYF
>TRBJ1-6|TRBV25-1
CASSDSGGGSHNSPLHF
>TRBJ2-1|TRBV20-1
CSARDGTGGSPFNEQFF
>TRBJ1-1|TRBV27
CASREQGGRNTEAFF
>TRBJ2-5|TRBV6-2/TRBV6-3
CASSYQQGIGETQYF
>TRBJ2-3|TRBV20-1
CSARGAGISGRGTDTQYF
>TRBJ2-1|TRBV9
CASSNSPRGTDEQFF
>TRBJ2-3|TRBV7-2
CASSLGRLTDTQYF
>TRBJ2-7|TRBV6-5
CASSSSGRDEQYF
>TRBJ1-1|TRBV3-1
CASSPNEHIAEAFF
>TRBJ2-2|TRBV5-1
CASMKGGPNTGELFF
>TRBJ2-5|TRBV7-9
CASSLRAGTGDEETQYF
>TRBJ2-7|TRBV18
CASSSLGRTGSSYEQYF
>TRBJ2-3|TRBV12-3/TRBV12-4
CASSPEATQYF
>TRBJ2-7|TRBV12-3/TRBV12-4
CASSTRGSEQYF
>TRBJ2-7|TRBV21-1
CASGWYFGVYEQYF
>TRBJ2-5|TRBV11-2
CASSYWREQETQYF
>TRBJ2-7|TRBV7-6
CASSLDSDSYEQYF
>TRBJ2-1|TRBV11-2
CASSLKGLAGVGSYNEQFF
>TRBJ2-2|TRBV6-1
CASSGEGTRRGNTGELFF
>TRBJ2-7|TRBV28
CASSLIFVNKQYF
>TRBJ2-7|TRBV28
CASSPPAGGPYEQYF
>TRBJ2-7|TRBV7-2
CASSKASDSSYEQYF